This is a list of T cell receptor beta chains from one sample in a study of T cell repertoires in cytomegalovirus infection. TCRdb ran MiXCR on the reads and lists one entry per CDR3 protein. Altogether 170,000 or so distinct CDR3 sequences are present, approximately 18% being singletons, with the ten largest covering around 25%. The specimen sequenced was CD8+ T cells from PBMCs. These receptor sequences come from a human donor in good health (CMV status not recorded). Some clones in this sample may be carry-over from other donors' samples. Each CDR3 is given with its conserved first and last residue. Fields, in order: D gene, V gene, clone size, J gene, CDR3 protein, CDR3 DNA. D genes are given only for firm matches. The size field is filled for only some rows; it gives once, few, many or a size class.

D: -
V: TRBV10-3
size: -
J: TRBJ1-1
CDR3: CASWGGAGNTEAFF
DNA: TGTGCCAGCTGGGGAGGGGCCGGGAACACTGAAGCTTTCTTT

D: -
V: TRBV7-9
size: -
J: TRBJ2-7
CDR3: CASSDRPSVGYEQYF
DNA: TGTGCCAGCAGCGACCGACCCTCGGTGGGCTACGAGCAGTACTTC

D: -
V: TRBV2
size: few
J: TRBJ2-2
CDR3: CARTEKRDIRLGELFF
DNA: TGTGCCAGGACGGAAAAACGGGACATCCGCCTCGGGGAGCTGTTTTTT

D: TRBD1
V: TRBV6-2/TRBV6-3
size: few
J: TRBJ2-5
CDR3: CASSYIETGRETQYF
DNA: TGTGCCAGCAGTTACATCGAGACAGGGCGGGAGACCCAGTACTTC

D: -
V: TRBV7-9
size: few
J: TRBJ2-1
CDR3: CASSLGTGPNYNEQFF
DNA: TGTGCCAGCAGCTTAGGCACAGGGCCTAACTACAATGAGCAGTTCTTC

D: TRBD2
V: TRBV7-7
size: few
J: TRBJ2-2
CDR3: CASSFRLAGGINTGELFF
DNA: TGTGCCAGCAGCTTCCGACTAGCGGGGGGAATTAACACCGGGGAGCTGTTTTTT

D: -
V: TRBV7-8
size: -
J: TRBJ2-5
CDR3: CASKSWETQYF
DNA: TGTGCCAGCAAGAGCTGGGAGACCCAGTACTTC

D: -
V: TRBV7-6
size: many
J: TRBJ2-1
CDR3: CASSPGRGPSYNEQFF
DNA: TGTGCCAGCAGCCCAGGACGGGGCCCGTCCTACAATGAGCAGTTCTTC

D: -
V: TRBV7-9
size: few
J: TRBJ2-7
CDR3: CASSSSDSSYEQYF
DNA: TGTGCCAGCAGCTCCTCGGACAGTTCCTACGAGCAGTACTTC

D: -
V: TRBV4-2
size: -
J: TRBJ1-6
CDR3: CASSQDTRAASSYNSPLHF
DNA: TGTGCCAGCAGCCAAGATACGCGAGCAGCAAGCTCCTATAATTCACCCCTCCACTTT

D: -
V: TRBV4-3
size: -
J: TRBJ1-2
CDR3: CASSHSSAGTGYGYTF
DNA: TGCGCCAGCAGCCACTCCTCAGCAGGGACGGGCTATGGCTACACCTTC

D: TRBD1
V: TRBV7-9
size: -
J: TRBJ1-5
CDR3: CASSQGQGASQPQHF
DNA: TGTGCCAGCAGCCAGGGACAGGGGGCGAGTCAGCCCCAGCATTTT

D: -
V: TRBV7-2
size: many
J: TRBJ2-7
CDR3: CASSLNRAYEQYF
DNA: TGTGCCAGCAGCTTGAACAGAGCCTACGAGCAGTACTTC

D: -
V: TRBV4-1
size: -
J: TRBJ1-1
CDR3: CASSHSTGLTEAFF
DNA: TGCGCCAGCAGCCACTCAACAGGTCTCACTGAAGCTTTCTTT

D: -
V: TRBV7-6
size: -
J: TRBJ2-7
CDR3: CASSLGEFYEQYF
DNA: TGTGCCAGCAGCTTAGGAGAGTTCTACGAGCAGTACTTC

D: TRBD2
V: TRBV6-1
size: -
J: TRBJ2-5
CDR3: CASSDSTDLADQETQYF
DNA: TGTGCCAGCAGTGACTCCACGGATCTAGCGGACCAAGAGACCCAGTACTTC

D: -
V: TRBV14
size: few
J: TRBJ2-3
CDR3: CASSQLIQGPSTDTQYF
DNA: TGTGCCAGCAGCCAATTAATACAGGGCCCATCCACAGATACGCAGTATTTT

D: -
V: TRBV7-9
size: -
J: TRBJ1-1
CDR3: CASSSLTGAVTEAFF
DNA: TGTGCCAGCAGCTCCCTGACGGGAGCAGTCACTGAAGCTTTCTTT

D: -
V: TRBV12-3/TRBV12-4
size: few
J: TRBJ2-3
CDR3: CASTGADTQYF
DNA: TGTGCCAGCACCGGGGCGGATACGCAGTATTTT

D: -
V: TRBV30
size: -
J: TRBJ2-6
CDR3: CAYQNRSGANVLTF
DNA: TGTGCCTACCAGAATCGCTCTGGGGCCAACGTCCTGACTTTC

D: TRBD1
V: TRBV6-5
size: few
J: TRBJ1-4
CDR3: CASSTGAEDEKLFF
DNA: TGTGCCAGCAGTACAGGGGCGGAGGATGAAAAACTGTTTTTT

D: -
V: TRBV19
size: -
J: TRBJ1-3
CDR3: CASSTGPFSGNTIYF
DNA: TGTGCCAGTAGTACGGGACCGTTCTCTGGAAACACCATATATTTT

D: -
V: TRBV20-1
size: -
J: TRBJ2-1
CDR3: CSATQINYNEQFF
DNA: TGCAGTGCTACCCAGATAAACTACAATGAGCAGTTCTTC

D: -
V: TRBV12-3/TRBV12-4
size: few
J: TRBJ2-7
CDR3: CASSPADYEQYF
DNA: TGTGCCAGCAGCCCGGCGGATTACGAGCAGTACTTC

D: TRBD1
V: TRBV2
size: -
J: TRBJ2-7
CDR3: CASRGQLYEQYF
DNA: TGTGCCAGCAGGGGACAGCTTTACGAGCAGTACTTC

D: -
V: TRBV28
size: few
J: TRBJ1-1
CDR3: CASSLQELYTEAFF
DNA: TGTGCCAGCAGTTTACAGGAACTCTACACTGAAGCTTTCTTT

D: TRBD1
V: TRBV11-2
size: -
J: TRBJ2-1
CDR3: CASSFQGDYNEQFF
DNA: TGTGCCAGCAGCTTCCAGGGGGACTACAATGAGCAGTTCTTC

D: -
V: TRBV28
size: -
J: TRBJ2-1
CDR3: CASSSRVAGGVNEQFF
DNA: TGTGCCAGCAGTTCCCGGGTCGCAGGGGGGGTCAATGAGCAGTTCTTC

D: -
V: TRBV12-3/TRBV12-4
size: -
J: TRBJ1-5
CDR3: CASSLARSRNQPQHF
DNA: TGTGCCAGCAGTTTAGCCAGGTCCCGCAATCAGCCCCAGCATTTT

D: TRBD1
V: TRBV7-9
size: -
J: TRBJ2-7
CDR3: CASSPPWRDRGYEQYF
DNA: TGTGCCAGCAGCCCGCCCTGGAGGGACAGGGGTTACGAGCAGTACTTC

D: TRBD1
V: TRBV28
size: -
J: TRBJ2-7
CDR3: CASRDQGQVAYEQYF
DNA: TGTGCCAGCAGGGACCAGGGACAGGTAGCCTACGAGCAGTACTTC

D: -
V: TRBV2
size: -
J: TRBJ2-7
CDR3: CASTYAETYEQYF
DNA: TGTGCCAGCACTTATGCAGAAACCTACGAGCAGTACTTC

D: TRBD1
V: TRBV7-9
size: few
J: TRBJ1-1
CDR3: CASIGQGITTEAFF
DNA: TGTGCCAGCATCGGACAGGGAATCACCACTGAAGCTTTCTTT

D: -
V: TRBV12-3/TRBV12-4
size: once
J: TRBJ2-3
CDR3: CASSLGGGRTDTQYF
DNA: TGTGCCAGCAGTTTAGGTGGGGGAAGGACAGATACGCAGTATTTT

D: -
V: TRBV12-3/TRBV12-4
size: -
J: TRBJ2-7
CDR3: CASSLFQNRQYF
DNA: TGTGCCAGCAGTTTATTTCAAAATCGACAGTACTTC

D: -
V: TRBV5-6
size: -
J: TRBJ2-6
CDR3: CASSLVAGRTFRGANVLTF
DNA: TGTGCCAGCAGCTTGGTGGCAGGGAGGACTTTTCGCGGGGCCAACGTCCTGACTTTC

D: -
V: TRBV7-8
size: -
J: TRBJ2-5
CDR3: CASSPQAARLETQYF
DNA: TGTGCCAGCAGCCCACAGGCGGCAAGGTTGGAGACCCAGTACTTC

D: -
V: TRBV6-2/TRBV6-3
size: few
J: TRBJ2-2
CDR3: CASTISEVGELFF
DNA: TGTGCCAGCACAATTTCGGAAGTGGGGGAGCTGTTTTTT

D: -
V: TRBV6-5
size: -
J: TRBJ2-1
CDR3: CASRLMVGALNYNEQFF
DNA: TGTGCCAGCAGGCTAATGGTGGGGGCTTTAAACTACAATGAGCAGTTCTTC

D: TRBD2
V: TRBV7-2
size: -
J: TRBJ2-7
CDR3: CASSLTSGLEQYF
DNA: TGTGCCAGCAGCTTAACTAGCGGTTTGGAGCAGTACTTC

D: TRBD1
V: TRBV10-2
size: -
J: TRBJ1-5
CDR3: CASSGTGFQPQHF
DNA: TGCGCCAGCAGTGGGACAGGGTTTCAGCCCCAGCATTTT

D: -
V: TRBV7-6
size: once
J: TRBJ2-7
CDR3: CASSYRTVGASYEQYF
DNA: TGTGCCAGCAGCTACCGGACGGTAGGGGCCTCCTACGAGCAGTACTTC

D: -
V: TRBV7-9
size: -
J: TRBJ2-1
CDR3: CASSRRQSSYNEQFF
DNA: TGTGCCAGCAGCCGTCGACAGTCCTCCTACAATGAGCAGTTCTTC

D: TRBD2
V: TRBV11-2
size: -
J: TRBJ2-1
CDR3: CASSLAGGPYNEQFF
DNA: TGTGCCAGCAGCTTGGCGGGGGGGCCATACAATGAGCAGTTCTTC

D: -
V: TRBV5-5
size: many
J: TRBJ1-3
CDR3: CASNVGSRSGNTIYF
DNA: TGTGCCAGCAACGTGGGGTCCCGCTCTGGAAACACCATATATTTT

D: -
V: TRBV7-2
size: -
J: TRBJ2-3
CDR3: CASSPGKRGASTDTQYF
DNA: TGTGCCAGCAGCCCGGGGAAACGGGGTGCTAGCACAGATACGCAGTATTTT

D: -
V: TRBV12-3/TRBV12-4
size: few
J: TRBJ1-1
CDR3: CASSLGGFNTEAFF
DNA: TGTGCCAGCAGTTTAGGAGGGTTCAACACTGAAGCTTTCTTT

D: -
V: TRBV12-3/TRBV12-4
size: -
J: TRBJ1-6
CDR3: CASKGAGGNNSPLHF
DNA: TGTGCCAGCAAGGGCGCGGGAGGGAACAATTCACCCCTCCACTTT

D: TRBD1
V: TRBV7-9
size: few
J: TRBJ2-4
CDR3: CASSVYRGLAKNIQYF
DNA: TGTGCCAGCAGCGTTTACAGGGGGCTAGCCAAAAACATTCAGTACTTC

D: TRBD1
V: TRBV7-9
size: -
J: TRBJ1-1
CDR3: CASSYGQGAETEAFF
DNA: TGTGCCAGCAGCTACGGACAGGGGGCGGAAACTGAAGCTTTCTTT

D: -
V: TRBV7-8
size: -
J: TRBJ1-1
CDR3: CASSSLSLPTEAFF
DNA: TGTGCCAGCAGCTCACTCTCGCTCCCCACTGAAGCTTTCTTT

D: -
V: TRBV7-9
size: -
J: TRBJ2-7
CDR3: CASSLAQTKLDEQYF
DNA: TGTGCCAGCAGCTTAGCGCAGACAAAACTGGACGAGCAGTACTTC

D: TRBD1
V: TRBV30
size: few
J: TRBJ1-2
CDR3: CAWSGDSYGYTF
DNA: TGTGCCTGGAGTGGGGACAGCTATGGCTACACCTTC

D: -
V: TRBV2
size: -
J: TRBJ1-1
CDR3: CATPGPDTEAFF
DNA: TGTGCCACGCCGGGACCGGACACTGAAGCTTTCTTT

D: -
V: TRBV20-1
size: few
J: TRBJ2-1
CDR3: CSAHLGREHEQFF
DNA: TGCAGTGCTCACCTAGGCAGGGAGCATGAGCAGTTCTTC